The T cell receptor beta chain described here comes from a study of T cells in localized non-small cell lung cancer. Findings of the study overall: Without multi-region sequencing, intratumor heterogeneity could not be excluded. Across samples, adjacent lung featured a median roughly 50 of the top 100 tumor clones. In the blood, greater T cell density corresponded to longer overall survival. Uninvolved adjacent lung showed higher T cell clonality than tumor.

Assay used: immunoSEQ multiplex PCR; TCRdb lists only in-frame clones, some missing. This table has some 64,000 clones, 85% to 90% appearing once. Worth noting for this clone: Its antigen remains unknown.

The source material was peripheral blood, sampled before any cancer treatment. The TCR originated in a woman aged 40-75 years with stage I lung adenocarcinoma.

The CDR3 nucleotides read TGTGCCAGCAGTGCATATCAACCTACCGAGCAGTACTTC. Protein sequence: CASSAYQPTEQYF. The chain joins TRBV2 to TRBJ2-7; D is ambiguous. Germline V gives CDR1 SNHLY, CDR2 FYNNEI. The V and J ends lost 4 bases and 6 bases respectively, with 13 bases between them. This CDR3 is built from 13 residues. The complete variable domain, with remaining parts taken from reference TRBV2 and TRBJ2-7, reads EPEVTQTPSHQVTQMGQEVILRCVPISNHLYFYWYRQILGQKVEFLVSFYNNEISEKSEIFDDQFSVERPDGSNFTLKIRSTKLEDSAMYFCASSAYQPTEQYFGPGTRLTVT.